The clone carrying this T cell receptor beta chain was found a few times. Its antigen is as yet unknown. Trimming shortened V by 5 bases and J by 6 bases, and 9 bases separated the two germline ends. The CDR3 consists of 12 residues. Germline lookup yields CDR1 SGHTA and CDR2 FQGNSA. These data are taken from a study of T cell repertoires in cytomegalovirus infection. Overall study: Matching HLA type and CMV infection were both indicated by public TCR beta signatures.

Study observations and caveats: Ex vivo, HLA-C-restricted CMV-specific TCR beta clonotypes prevailed over the rest of the response. People with CMV and the relevant HLA were identified by cumulative public TCR beta family frequency.

One entry per CDR3 protein results from TCRdb running MiXCR on the reads. The top ten hold roughly two fifths of the sample, which has hundreds of thousands of distinct CDR3 sequences, more than 40% seen once. The V call is TRBV7-2, the J call TRBJ2-3; D gene uncertain. The sequence was obtained from a human donor in good health (CMV status not recorded). Some clones in this sample may be carry-over from other donors' samples. Material: cultured PBMCs, obtained from culture after CMV antigen stimulation. This CDR3 is CASSPTADTQYF. Here the CDR3 DNA reads TGTGCCAGCAGCCCCACCGCGGATACGCAGTATTTT.